This TCR beta chain was observed in a study of blood T cell repertoires in COVID-19. Study summary: Acute and convalescent COVID-19 specimens originated in the United States, Italy and Spain.

Followed longitudinally, the Seattle patients had been enrolled during active infection. This CDR3 contains 15 residues. The germline V gene encodes CDR1 MGHDK and CDR2 SYGVNS. V was pared by 3 bases and J by 10 bases, with 16 bases between. This clone showed up just once. This table comes from immunoSEQ multiplex PCR, and its TCRdb copy is limited to in-frame clones, with some not included. The data show 200,000 to 250,000 clones, around 83% seen once. The sequence was collected from a woman aged 50 to 60 with COVID-19, enrolled during active disease. The sample was peripheral blood. The chain uses TRBV25-1 and TRBJ1-6; unclear D gene. The chain's CDR3 is CASSDRSAAGSPLHF. For the CDR3, the DNA is TGTGCCAGCAGTGACCGATCAGCGGCGGGATCACCCCTCCACTTT.